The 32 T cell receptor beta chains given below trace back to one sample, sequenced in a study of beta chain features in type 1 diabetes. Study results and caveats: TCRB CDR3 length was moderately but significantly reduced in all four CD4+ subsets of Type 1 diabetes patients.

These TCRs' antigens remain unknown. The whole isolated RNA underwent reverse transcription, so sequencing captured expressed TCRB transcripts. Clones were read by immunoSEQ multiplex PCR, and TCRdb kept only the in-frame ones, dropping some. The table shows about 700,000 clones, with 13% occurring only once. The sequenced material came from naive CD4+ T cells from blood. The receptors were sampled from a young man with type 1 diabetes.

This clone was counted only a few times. CDR3 sequence: CASSTRQGVRGYTF. CDR3 DNA: TGTGCCAGCAGTACCCGACAGGGGGTGAGGGGCTACACCTTC. This chain connects TRBV27 to TRBJ1-2; 9 bases are shared with TRBD1. The CDR3 has 14 residues. V shed 5 bases, J shed 8 bases, and the junction held 9 bases outside the gene matches. Germline V gives CDR1 MNHEY, CDR2 SMNVEV (reference sequence).

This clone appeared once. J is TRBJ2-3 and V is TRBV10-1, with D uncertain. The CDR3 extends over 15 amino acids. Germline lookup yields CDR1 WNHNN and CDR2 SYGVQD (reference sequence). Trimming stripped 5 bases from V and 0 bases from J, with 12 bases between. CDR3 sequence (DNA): TGCGCCAGCAGTTCCTCCGGCGGTAGCACAGATACGCAGTATTTT. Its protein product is CASSSSGGSTDTQYF.

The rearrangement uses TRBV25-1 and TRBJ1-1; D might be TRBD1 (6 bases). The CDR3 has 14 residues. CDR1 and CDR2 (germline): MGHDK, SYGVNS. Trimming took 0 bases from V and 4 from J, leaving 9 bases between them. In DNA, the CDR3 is TGTGCCAGCAGTGAATACGGAGGGGGCACTGAAGCTTTCTTT. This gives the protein CASSEYGGGTEAFF. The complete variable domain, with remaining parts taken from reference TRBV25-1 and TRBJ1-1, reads EADIYQTPRYLVIGTGKKITLECSQTMGHDKMYWYQQDPGMELHLIHYSYGVNSTEKGDLSSESTVSRIRTEHFPLTLESARPSHTSQYLCASSEYGGGTEAFFGQGTRLTVV.

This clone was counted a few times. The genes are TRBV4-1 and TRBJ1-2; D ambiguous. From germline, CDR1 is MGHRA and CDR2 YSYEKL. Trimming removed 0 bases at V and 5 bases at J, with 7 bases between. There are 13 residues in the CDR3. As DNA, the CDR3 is TGCGCCAGCAGCCAAGAGACCGGGTATGGCTACACCTTC. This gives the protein CASSQETGYGYTF.

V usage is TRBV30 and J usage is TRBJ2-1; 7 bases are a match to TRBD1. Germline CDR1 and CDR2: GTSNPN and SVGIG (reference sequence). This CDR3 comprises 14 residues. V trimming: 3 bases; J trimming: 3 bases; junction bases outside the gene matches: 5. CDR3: CAWSRRTGYNEQFF. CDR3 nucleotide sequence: TGTGCCTGGAGCCGCAGGACAGGCTACAATGAGCAGTTCTTC. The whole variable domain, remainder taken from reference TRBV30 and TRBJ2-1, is SQTIHQWPATLVQPVGSPLSLECTVEGTSNPNLYWYRQAAGRGLQLLFYSVGIGQISSEVPQNLSASRPQDRQFILSSKKLLLSDSGFYLCAWSRRTGYNEQFFGPGTRLTVL.

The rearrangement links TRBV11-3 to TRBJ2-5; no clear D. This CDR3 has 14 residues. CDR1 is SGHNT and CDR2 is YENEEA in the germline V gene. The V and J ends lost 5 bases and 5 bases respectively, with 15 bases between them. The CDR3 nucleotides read TGTGCCAGCAGCCCAGTGTCTAGTTCGGAGACCCAGTACTTC. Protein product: CASSPVSSSETQYF.

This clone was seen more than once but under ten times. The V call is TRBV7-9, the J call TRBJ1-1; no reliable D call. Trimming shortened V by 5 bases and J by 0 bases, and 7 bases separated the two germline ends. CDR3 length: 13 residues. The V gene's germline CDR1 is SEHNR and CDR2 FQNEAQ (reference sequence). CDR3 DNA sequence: TGTGCCAGCAGCCTCTACATGAACACTGAAGCTTTCTTT. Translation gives CASSLYMNTEAFF.

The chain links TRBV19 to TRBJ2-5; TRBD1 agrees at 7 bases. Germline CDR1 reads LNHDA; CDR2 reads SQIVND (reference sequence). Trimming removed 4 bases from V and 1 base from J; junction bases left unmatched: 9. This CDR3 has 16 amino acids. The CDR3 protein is CASSTYKDRIQETQYF. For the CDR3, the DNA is TGTGCCAGTAGTACCTACAAGGACAGGATCCAAGAGACCCAGTACTTC.

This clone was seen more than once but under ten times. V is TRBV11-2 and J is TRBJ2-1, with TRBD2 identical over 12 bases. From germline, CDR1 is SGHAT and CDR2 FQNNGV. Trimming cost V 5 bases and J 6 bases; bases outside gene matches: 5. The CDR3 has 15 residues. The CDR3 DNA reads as TGTGCCAGCAGCGAACAACTAGCGGGGGGCAATGAGCAGTTCTTC. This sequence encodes CASSEQLAGGNEQFF.

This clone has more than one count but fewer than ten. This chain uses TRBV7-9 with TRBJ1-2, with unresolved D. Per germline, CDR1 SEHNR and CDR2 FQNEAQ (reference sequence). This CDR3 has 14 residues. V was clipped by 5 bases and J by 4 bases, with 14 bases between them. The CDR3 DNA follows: TGTGCCAGCAGCCCCAGGACGGAGAGCTATGGCTACACCTTC. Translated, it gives CASSPRTESYGYTF.

The CDR3 nucleotides are TGCGCCAGCAGCTTCCCAGCGGACAATGAGCAGTTCTTC. Encoded protein: CASSFPADNEQFF. The chain has TRBV5-1 and TRBJ2-1; the D gene is possibly TRBD2 (5 bases). CDR3 length equals 13 residues. Deletions cut 2 bases from V and 5 bases from J, with 8 bases between. In germline, CDR1 is SGHRS, CDR2 YFSETQ.

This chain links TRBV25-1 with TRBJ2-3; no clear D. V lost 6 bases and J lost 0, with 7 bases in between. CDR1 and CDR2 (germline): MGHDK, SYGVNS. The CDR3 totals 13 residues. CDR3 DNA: TGTGCCAGCAGCCGCCCCAGCACAGATACGCAGTATTTT. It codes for CASSRPSTDTQYF.

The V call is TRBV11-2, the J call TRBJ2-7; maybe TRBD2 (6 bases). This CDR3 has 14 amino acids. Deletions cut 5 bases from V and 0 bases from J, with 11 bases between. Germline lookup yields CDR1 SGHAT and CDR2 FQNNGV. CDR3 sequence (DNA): TGTGCCAGCAGCCCCCGGGACTTCTCCTACGAGCAGTACTTC. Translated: CASSPRDFSYEQYF.

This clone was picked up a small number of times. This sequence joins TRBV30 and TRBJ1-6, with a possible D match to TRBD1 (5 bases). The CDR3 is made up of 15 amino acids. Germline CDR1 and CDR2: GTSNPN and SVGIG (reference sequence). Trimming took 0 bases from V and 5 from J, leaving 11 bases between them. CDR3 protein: CAWSVGTLHNSPLHF. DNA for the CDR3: TGTGCCTGGAGTGTAGGGACGCTCCATAATTCACCCCTCCACTTT.

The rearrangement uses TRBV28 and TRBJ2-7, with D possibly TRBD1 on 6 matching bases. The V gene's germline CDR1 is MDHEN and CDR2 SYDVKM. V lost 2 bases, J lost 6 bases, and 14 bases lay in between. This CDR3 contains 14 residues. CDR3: CASSLPGQRPEQYF. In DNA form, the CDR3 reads TGTGCCAGCAGTTTACCCGGACAGCGCCCCGAGCAGTACTTC.

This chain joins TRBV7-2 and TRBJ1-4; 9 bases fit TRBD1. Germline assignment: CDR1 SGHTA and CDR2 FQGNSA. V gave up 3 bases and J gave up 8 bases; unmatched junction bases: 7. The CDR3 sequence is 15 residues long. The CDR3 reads CASSFIQGAGEKLFF. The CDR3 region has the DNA TGTGCCAGCAGCTTCATACAGGGGGCGGGAGAAAAACTGTTTTTT.

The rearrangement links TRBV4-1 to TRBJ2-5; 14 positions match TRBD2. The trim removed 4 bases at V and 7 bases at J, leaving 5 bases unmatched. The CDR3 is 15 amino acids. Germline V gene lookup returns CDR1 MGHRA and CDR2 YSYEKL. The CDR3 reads CASSPETSGGATQYF. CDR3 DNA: TGCGCCAGCAGCCCGGAGACTAGCGGGGGGGCGACCCAGTACTTC.

The CDR3 region has the DNA TGTGCCAGCTCACCGGCAGGGAGAGATTCACCCCTCCACTTT. Encoded protein: CASSPAGRDSPLHF. The chain couples TRBV18 to TRBJ1-6; D perhaps matches TRBD1 (5 bases). CDR3 length equals 14 residues. The V end was cut by 3 bases, the J end by 8 bases, with 11 bases between. The germline V gene has CDR1 KGHSH and CDR2 LQKENI.

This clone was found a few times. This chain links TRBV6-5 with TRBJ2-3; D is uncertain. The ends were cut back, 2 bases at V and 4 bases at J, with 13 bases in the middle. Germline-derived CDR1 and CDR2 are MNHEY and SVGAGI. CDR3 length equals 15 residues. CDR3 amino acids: CASSYGPSGADTQYF. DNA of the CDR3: TGTGCCAGCAGTTACGGACCCAGTGGGGCAGATACGCAGTATTTT.

CDR3 bases: TGTGCCAGCAGTTTAAGGGATCCCTACGAGCAGTACTTC. Translation: CASSLRDPYEQYF. The chain combines TRBV27 with TRBJ2-7, with D unresolved. Germline CDR1 reads MNHEY; CDR2 reads SMNVEV (reference sequence). Trimming took 2 bases from V and 2 from J, leaving 7 bases between them. CDR3 length: 13 residues.

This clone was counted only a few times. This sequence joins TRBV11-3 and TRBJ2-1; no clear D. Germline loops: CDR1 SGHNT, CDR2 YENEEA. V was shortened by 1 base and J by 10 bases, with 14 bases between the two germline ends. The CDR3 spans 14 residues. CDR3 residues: CASSLGPGRDEQFF. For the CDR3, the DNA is TGTGCCAGCAGCTTAGGTCCCGGACGAGACGAGCAGTTCTTC.

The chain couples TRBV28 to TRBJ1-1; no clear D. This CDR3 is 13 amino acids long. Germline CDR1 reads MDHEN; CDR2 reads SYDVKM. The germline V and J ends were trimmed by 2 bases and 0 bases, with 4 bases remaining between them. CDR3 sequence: CASSLAMNTEAFF. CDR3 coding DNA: TGTGCCAGCAGTTTAGCCATGAACACTGAAGCTTTCTTT.

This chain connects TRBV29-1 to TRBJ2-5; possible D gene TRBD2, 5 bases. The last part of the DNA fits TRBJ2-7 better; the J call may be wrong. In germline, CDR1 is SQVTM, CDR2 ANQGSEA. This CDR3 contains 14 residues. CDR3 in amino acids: CSLGRKGVVYEQYF. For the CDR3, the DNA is TGCAGCCTTGGACGGAAGGGAGTGGTCTACGAGCAGTACTTC.

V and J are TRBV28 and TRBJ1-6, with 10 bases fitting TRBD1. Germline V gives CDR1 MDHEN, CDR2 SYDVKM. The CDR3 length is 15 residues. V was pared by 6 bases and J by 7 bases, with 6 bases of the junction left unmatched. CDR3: CASRLPGQGNSPLHF. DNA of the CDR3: TGTGCCAGCAGACTTCCGGGACAGGGGAATTCACCCCTCCACTTT.

The CDR3 sequence is CASSNEGEGNTIYF. The CDR3 DNA reads TGTGCCAGCAGTAACGAGGGGGAAGGAAACACCATATATTTT. V is TRBV7-9 and J is TRBJ1-3; perhaps TRBD1 as D (6 bases). Germline CDR1 is SEHNR and CDR2 is FQNEAQ (reference sequence). V was cut by 6 bases and J by 4 bases, with 13 bases left in between. CDR3 length equals 14 residues.

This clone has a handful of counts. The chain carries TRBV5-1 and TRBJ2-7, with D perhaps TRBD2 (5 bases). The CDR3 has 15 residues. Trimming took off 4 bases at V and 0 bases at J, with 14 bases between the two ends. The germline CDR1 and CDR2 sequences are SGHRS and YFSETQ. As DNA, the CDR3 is TGCGCCAGCAGCCAGACCGGGGTGAGCTCCTACGAGCAGTACTTC. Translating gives CASSQTGVSSYEQYF.

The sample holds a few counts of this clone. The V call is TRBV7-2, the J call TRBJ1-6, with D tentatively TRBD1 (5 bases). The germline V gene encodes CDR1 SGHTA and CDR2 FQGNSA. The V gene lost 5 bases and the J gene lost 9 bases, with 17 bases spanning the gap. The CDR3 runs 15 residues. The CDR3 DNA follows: TGTGCCAGCAGCACCCGGGACCCCGGGGCTTCACCCCTCCACTTT. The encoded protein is CASSTRDPGASPLHF.

The CDR3 sequence: CASSPEGRGNEQFF. The CDR3 region has the DNA TGTGCCAGCAGCCCCGAGGGCCGGGGAAATGAGCAGTTCTTC. The chain has TRBV6-4 and TRBJ2-1; D is perhaps TRBD2 (5 bases). Trimming removed 6 bases from V and 7 bases from J, with 16 bases in between. CDR3 length: 14 amino acids. The V gene's germline CDR1 is MRHNA and CDR2 SNTAGT.

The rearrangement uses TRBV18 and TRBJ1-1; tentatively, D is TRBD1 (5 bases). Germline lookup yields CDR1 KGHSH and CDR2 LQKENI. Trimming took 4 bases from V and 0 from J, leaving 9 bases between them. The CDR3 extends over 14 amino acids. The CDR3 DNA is TGTGCCAGCTCACGGGGGGGTATGAACACTGAAGCTTTCTTT. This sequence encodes CASSRGGMNTEAFF.

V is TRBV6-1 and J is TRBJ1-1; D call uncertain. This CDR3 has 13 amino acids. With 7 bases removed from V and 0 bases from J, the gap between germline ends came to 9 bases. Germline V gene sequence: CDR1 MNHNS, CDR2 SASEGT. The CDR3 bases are TGTGCCAGCATCAGCCCAATGAACACTGAAGCTTTCTTT. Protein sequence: CASISPMNTEAFF.

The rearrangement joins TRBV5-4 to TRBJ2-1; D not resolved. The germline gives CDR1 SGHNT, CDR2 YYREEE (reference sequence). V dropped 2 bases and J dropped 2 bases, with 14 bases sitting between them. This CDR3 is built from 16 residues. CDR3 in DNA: TGTGCCAGCAGCTTTGGGCAGTTAGTTACCTACAATGAGCAGTTCTTC. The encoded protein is CASSFGQLVTYNEQFF.

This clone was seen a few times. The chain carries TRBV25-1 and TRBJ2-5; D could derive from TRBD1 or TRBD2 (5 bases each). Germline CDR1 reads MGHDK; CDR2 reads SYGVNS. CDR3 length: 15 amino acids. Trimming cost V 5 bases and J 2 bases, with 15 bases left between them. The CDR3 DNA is TGTGCCAGCAGTCGACTCGGGGCAAGTCAAGAGACCCAGTACTTC. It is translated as CASSRLGASQETQYF.